The clone carrying this TCR beta chain was seen once. Antigen: not known. This sample was included in a study of T cell repertoires in cytomegalovirus infection. TCRdb ran MiXCR on the reads and lists one entry per CDR3 protein. In the table there are more than 65,000 distinct CDR3 sequences, around half of which are singletons. Whole-study findings and limits: CMV-specific HLA-C-restricted TCR beta clonotypes dominated the ex vivo response.

The TCR comes from a human donor in good health (CMV status not recorded). Some clones in this sample may be carry-over from other donors' samples. The specimen comprised CD8+ T cells from cultured PBMCs, sampled from culture after CMV antigen stimulation.

The CDR3 bases are TGTGCCAGCAGTGGGCGGTACCAGTACTTC. It translates to CASSGRYQYF. The genes are TRBV2 and TRBJ2-7; D call uncertain. V dropped 4 bases and J dropped 10 bases, with 8 bases sitting between them. CDR1 and CDR2 from the germline V gene are SNHLY and FYNNEI. This CDR3 spans 10 amino acids.